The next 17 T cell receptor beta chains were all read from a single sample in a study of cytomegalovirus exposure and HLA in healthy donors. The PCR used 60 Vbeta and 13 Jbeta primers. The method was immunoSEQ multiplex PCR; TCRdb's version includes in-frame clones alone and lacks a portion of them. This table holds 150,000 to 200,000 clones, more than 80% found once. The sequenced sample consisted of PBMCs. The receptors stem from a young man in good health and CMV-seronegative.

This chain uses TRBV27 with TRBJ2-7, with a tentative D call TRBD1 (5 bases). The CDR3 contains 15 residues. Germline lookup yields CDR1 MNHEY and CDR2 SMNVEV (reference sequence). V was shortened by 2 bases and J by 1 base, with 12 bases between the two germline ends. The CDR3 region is CASSLQGSSSYEQYF. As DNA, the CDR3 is TGTGCCAGCAGTTTACAGGGAAGTAGTTCCTACGAGCAGTACTTC.

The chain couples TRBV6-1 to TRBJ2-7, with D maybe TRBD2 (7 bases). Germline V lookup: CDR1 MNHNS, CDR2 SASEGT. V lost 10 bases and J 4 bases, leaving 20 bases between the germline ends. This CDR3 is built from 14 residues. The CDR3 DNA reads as TGTGCCATTGAGGGGGGGGATACTGAGTACGAGCAGTACTTC. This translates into CAIEGGDTEYEQYF.

The CDR3 bases are TGTGCCAGCAGAACGACAGGACTCACCTACGAGCAGTACTTC. This translates into CASRTTGLTYEQYF. V usage is TRBV6-1 and J usage is TRBJ2-7, with D possibly TRBD1 on 6 matching bases. The V end was cut by 6 bases, the J end by 2 bases, with 14 bases between. Germline CDR1 reads MNHNS; CDR2 reads SASEGT. This CDR3 is built from 14 residues.

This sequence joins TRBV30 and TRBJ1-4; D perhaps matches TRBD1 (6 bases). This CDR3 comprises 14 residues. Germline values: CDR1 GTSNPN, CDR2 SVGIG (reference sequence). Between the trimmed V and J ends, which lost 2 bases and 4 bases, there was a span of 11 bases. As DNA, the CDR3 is TGTGCCTGGAGTAATGGGGGCCTTAATGAAAAACTGTTTTTT. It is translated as CAWSNGGLNEKLFF.

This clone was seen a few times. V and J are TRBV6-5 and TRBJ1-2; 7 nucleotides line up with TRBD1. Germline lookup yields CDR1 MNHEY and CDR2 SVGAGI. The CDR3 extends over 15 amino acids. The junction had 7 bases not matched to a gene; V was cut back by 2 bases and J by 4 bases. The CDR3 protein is CASSYGTASSYGYTF. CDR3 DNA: TGTGCCAGCAGTTACGGGACAGCCAGTTCCTATGGCTACACCTTC.

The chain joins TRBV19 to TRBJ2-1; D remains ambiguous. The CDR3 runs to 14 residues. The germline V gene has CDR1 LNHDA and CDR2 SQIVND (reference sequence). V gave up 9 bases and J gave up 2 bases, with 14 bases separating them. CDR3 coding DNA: TGTGCCAGCGCACTAACCTTTACCTACAATGAGCAGTTCTTC. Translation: CASALTFTYNEQFF.

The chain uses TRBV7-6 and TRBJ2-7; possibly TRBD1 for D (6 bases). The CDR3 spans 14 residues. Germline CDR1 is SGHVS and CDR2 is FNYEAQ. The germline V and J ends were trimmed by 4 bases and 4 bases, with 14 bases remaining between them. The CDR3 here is CASSSGTPGYEQYF. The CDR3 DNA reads TGTGCCAGCAGCTCCGGGACACCCGGTTACGAGCAGTACTTC.

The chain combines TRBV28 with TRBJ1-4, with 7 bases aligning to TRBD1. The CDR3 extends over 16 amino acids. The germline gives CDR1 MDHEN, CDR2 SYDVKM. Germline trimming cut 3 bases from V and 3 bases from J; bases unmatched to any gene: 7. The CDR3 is CASSFSIGTANEKLFF. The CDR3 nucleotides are TGTGCCAGCAGTTTTAGTATTGGGACAGCTAATGAAAAACTGTTTTTT.

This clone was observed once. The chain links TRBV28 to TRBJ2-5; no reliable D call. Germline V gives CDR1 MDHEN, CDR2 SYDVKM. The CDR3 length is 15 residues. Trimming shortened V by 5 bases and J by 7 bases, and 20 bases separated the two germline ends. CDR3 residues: CASSTLSLRGGTQYF. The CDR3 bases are TGTGCCAGCAGTACCCTCAGTCTACGCGGCGGGACCCAGTACTTC.

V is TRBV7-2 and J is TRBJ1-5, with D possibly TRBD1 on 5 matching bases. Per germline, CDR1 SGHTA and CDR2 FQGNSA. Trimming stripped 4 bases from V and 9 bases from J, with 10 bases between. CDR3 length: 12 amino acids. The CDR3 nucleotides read TGTGCCAGCAGCTACTTTGACAGGCCCCAGCATTTT. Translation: CASSYFDRPQHF.

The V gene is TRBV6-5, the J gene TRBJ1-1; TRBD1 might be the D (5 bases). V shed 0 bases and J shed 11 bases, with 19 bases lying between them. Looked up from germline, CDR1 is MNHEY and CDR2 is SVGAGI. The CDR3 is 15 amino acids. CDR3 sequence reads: CASSYSRRQGGRAFF. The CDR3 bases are TGTGCCAGCAGTTACTCGAGGCGTCAGGGTGGGAGGGCTTTCTTT.

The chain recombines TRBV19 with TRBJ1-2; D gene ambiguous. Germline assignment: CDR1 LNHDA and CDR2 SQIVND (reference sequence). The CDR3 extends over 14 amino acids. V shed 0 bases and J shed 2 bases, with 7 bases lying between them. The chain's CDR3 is CASSIDSQNYGYTF. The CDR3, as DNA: TGTGCCAGTAGTATAGATTCACAGAACTATGGCTACACCTTC.

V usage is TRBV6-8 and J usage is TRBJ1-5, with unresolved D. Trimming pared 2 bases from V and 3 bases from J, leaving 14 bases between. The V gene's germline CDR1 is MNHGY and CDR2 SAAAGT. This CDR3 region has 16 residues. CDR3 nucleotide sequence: TGTGCCAGCAGTTACGCGGACCGGGAGACCAATCAGCCCCAGCATTTT. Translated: CASSYADRETNQPQHF.

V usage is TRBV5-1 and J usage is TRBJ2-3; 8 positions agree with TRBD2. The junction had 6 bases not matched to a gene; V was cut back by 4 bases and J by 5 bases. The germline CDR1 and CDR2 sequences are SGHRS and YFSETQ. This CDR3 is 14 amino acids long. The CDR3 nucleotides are TGCGCCAGCAGCCCAGGACTAGCTGTAGATACGCAGTATTTT. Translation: CASSPGLAVDTQYF.

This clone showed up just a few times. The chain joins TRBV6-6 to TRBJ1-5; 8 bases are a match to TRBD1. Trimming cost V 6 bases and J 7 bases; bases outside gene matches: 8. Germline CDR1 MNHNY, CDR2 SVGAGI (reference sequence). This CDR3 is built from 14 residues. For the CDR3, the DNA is TGTGCCAGCAGACTCGCAGGGGGCCGGCAGCCCCAGCATTTT. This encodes CASRLAGGRQPQHF.

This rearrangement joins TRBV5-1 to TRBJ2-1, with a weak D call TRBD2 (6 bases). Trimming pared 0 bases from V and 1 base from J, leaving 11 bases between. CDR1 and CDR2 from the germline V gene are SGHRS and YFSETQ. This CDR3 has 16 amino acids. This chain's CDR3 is CASSLETRSSYNEQFF. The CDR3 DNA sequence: TGCGCCAGCAGCTTGGAGACTAGAAGTTCCTACAATGAGCAGTTCTTC.

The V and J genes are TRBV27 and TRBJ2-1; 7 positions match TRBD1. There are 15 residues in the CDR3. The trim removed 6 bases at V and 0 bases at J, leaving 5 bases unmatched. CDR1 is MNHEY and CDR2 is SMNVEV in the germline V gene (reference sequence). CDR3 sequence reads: CASSSRGSSYNEQFF. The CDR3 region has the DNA TGTGCCAGCAGCTCCAGGGGGAGCTCCTACAATGAGCAGTTCTTC.